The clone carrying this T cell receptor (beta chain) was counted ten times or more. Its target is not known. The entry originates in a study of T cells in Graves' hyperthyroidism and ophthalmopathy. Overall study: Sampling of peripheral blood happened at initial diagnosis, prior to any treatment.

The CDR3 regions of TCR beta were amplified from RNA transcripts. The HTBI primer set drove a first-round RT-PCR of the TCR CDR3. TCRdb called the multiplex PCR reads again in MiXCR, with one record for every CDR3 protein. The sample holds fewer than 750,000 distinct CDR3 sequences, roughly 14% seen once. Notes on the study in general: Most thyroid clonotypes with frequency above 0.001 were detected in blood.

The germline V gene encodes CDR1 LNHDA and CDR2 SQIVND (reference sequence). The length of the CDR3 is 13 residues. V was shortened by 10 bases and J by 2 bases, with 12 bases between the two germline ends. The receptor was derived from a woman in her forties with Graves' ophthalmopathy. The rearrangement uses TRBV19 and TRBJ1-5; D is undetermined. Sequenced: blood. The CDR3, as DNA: TGTGCCACAGCAGTTAAGGGCAATCAGCCCCAGCATTTT. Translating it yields CATAVKGNQPQHF.